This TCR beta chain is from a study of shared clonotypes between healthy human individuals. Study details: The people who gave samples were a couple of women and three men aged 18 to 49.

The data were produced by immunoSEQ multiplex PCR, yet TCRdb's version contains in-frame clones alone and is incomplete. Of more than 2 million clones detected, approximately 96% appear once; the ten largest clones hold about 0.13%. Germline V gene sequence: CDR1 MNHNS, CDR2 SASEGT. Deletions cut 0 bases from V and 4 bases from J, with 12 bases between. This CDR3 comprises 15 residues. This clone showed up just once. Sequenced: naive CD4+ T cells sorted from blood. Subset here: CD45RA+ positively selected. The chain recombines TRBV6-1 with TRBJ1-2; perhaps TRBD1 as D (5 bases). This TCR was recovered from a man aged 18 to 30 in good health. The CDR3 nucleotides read TGTGCCAGCAGTGAAGCCAGACAGAAATTCTATGGCTACACCTTC. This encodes CASSEARQKFYGYTF.